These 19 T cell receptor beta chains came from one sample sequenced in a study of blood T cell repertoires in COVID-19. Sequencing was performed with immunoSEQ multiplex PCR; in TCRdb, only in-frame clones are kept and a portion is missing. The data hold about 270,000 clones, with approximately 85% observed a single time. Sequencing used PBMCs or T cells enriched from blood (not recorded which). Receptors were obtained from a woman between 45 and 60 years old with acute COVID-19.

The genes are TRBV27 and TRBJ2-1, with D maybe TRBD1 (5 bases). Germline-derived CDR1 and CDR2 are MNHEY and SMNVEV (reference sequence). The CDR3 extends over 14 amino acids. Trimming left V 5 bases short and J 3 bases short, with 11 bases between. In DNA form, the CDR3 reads TGTGCCAGCAGTCGGTGGGGCGGCTACAATGAGCAGTTCTTC. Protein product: CASSRWGGYNEQFF.

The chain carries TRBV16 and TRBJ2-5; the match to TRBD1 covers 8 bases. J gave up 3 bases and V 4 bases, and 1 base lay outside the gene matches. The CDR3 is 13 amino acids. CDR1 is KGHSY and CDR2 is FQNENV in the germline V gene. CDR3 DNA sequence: TGTGCCAGCAGCCCGGACAGGGAAGAGACCCAGTACTTC. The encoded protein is CASSPDREETQYF.

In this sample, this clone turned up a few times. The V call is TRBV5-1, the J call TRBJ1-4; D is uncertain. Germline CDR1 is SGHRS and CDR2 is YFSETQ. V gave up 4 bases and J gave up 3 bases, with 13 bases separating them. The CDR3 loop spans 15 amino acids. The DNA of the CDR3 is TGCGCCAGCAGCCGCGGGAGTTTGGCTAATGAAAAACTGTTTTTT. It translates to CASSRGSLANEKLFF. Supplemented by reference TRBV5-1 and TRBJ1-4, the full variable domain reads KAGVTQTPRYLIKTRGQQVTLSCSPISGHRSVSWYQQTPGQGLQFLFEYFSETQRNKGNFPGRFSGRQFSNSRSEMNVSTLELGDSALYLCASSRGSLANEKLFFGSGTQLSVL.

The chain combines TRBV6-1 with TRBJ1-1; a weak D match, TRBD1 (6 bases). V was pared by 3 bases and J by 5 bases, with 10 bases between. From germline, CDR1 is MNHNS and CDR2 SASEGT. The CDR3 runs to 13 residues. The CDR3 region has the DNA TGTGCCAGCAGTGATCGGGACATGACTGAAGCTTTCTTT. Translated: CASSDRDMTEAFF.

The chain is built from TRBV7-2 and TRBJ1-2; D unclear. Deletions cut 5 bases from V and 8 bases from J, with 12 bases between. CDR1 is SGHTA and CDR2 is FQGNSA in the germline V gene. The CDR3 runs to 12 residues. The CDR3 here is CASSLTTGGYTF. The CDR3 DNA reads TGTGCCAGCAGCCTTACAACGGGGGGCTACACCTTC.

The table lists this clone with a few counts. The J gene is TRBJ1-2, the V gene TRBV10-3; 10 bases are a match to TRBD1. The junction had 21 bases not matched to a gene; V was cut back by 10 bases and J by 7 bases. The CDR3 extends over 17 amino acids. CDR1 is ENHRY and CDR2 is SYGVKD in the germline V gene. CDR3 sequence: CATRSGTGVNLQLGYTF. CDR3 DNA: TGTGCCACCCGGTCCGGGACAGGGGTCAACCTACAACTTGGCTACACCTTC.

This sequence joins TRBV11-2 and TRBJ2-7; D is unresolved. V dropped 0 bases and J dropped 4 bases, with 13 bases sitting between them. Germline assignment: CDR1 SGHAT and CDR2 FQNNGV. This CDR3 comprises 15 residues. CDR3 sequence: CASSLDGVGHYEQYF. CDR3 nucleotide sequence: TGTGCCAGCAGCTTAGACGGAGTGGGTCATTACGAGCAGTACTTC.

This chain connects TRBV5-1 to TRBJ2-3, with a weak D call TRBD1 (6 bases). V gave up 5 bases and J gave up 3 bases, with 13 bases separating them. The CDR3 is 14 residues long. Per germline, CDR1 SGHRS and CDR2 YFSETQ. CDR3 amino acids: CASRPGTSTDTQYF. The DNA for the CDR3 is TGCGCCAGCAGACCCGGGACATCGACAGATACGCAGTATTTT.

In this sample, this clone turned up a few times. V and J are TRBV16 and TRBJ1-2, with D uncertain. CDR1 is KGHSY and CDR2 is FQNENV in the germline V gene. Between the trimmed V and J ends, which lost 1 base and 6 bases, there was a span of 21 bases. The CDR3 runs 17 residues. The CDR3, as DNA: TGTGCCAGCAGCCAATTCGAGGAGTCCCCCCTTGAGGATGGCTACACCTTC. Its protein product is CASSQFEESPLEDGYTF.

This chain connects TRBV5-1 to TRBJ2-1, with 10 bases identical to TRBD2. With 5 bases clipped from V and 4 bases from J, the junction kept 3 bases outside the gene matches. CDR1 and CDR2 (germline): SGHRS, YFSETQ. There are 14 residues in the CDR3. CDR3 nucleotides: TGCGCCAGCAGGGGGACTAGCGTGTACAATGAGCAGTTCTTC. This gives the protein CASRGTSVYNEQFF.

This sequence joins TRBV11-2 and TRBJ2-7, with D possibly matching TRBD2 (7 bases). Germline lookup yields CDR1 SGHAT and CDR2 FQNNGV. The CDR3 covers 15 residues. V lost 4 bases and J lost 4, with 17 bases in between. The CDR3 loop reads CASSSYTGGMYEQYF. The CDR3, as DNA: TGTGCCAGCAGCTCATATACGGGGGGCATGTACGAGCAGTACTTC.

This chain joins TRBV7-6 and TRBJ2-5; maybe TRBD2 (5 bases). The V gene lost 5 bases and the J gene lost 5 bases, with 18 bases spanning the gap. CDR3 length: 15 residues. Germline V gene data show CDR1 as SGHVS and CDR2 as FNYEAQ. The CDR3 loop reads CASSTSSGGRETQYF. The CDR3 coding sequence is TGTGCCAGCAGCACTTCGAGCGGTGGAAGGGAGACCCAGTACTTC.

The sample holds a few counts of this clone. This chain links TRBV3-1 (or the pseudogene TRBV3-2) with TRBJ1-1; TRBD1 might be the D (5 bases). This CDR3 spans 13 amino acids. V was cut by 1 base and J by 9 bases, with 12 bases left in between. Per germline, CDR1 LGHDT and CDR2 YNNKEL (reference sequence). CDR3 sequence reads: CASSQGRRGKAFF. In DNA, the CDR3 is TGTGCCAGCAGCCAAGGCCGGCGGGGGAAAGCTTTCTTT.

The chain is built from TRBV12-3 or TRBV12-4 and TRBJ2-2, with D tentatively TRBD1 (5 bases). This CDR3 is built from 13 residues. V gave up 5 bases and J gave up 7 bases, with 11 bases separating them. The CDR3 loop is CASSGPQVGELFF. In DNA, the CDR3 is TGTGCCAGCAGTGGCCCACAGGTCGGGGAGCTGTTTTTT.

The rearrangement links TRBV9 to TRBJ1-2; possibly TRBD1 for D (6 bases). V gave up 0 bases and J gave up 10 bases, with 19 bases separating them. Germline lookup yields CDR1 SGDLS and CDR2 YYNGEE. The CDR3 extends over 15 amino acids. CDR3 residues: CASSVGVATGSYYTF. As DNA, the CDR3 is TGTGCCAGCAGCGTAGGTGTCGCGACAGGATCTTACTACACCTTC.

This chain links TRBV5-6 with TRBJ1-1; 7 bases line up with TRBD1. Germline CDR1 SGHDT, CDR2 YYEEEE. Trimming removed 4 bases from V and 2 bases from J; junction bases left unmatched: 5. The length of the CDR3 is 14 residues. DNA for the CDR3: TGTGCCAGCAGCCGTCGGGACAGCAACACTGAAGCTTTCTTT. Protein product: CASSRRDSNTEAFF.

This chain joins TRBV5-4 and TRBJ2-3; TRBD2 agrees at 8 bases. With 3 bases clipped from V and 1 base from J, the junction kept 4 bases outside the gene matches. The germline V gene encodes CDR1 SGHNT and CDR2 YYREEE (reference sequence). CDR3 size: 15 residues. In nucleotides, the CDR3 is TGTGCCAGCAGCTCCGCGGGGGGACGCACAGATACGCAGTATTTT. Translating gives CASSSAGGRTDTQYF. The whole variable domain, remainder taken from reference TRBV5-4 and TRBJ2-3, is ETGVTQSPTHLIKTRGQQVTLRCSSQSGHNTVSWYQQALGQGPQFIFQYYREEENGRGNFPPRFSGLQFPNYSSELNVNALELDDSALYLCASSSAGGRTDTQYFGPGTRLTVL.

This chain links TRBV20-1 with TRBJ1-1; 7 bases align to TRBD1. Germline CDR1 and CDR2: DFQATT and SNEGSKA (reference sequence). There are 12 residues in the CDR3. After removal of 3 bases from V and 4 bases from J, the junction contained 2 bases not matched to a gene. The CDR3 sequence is CSASPGGTEAFF. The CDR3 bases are TGCAGTGCTAGTCCAGGGGGCACTGAAGCTTTCTTT.

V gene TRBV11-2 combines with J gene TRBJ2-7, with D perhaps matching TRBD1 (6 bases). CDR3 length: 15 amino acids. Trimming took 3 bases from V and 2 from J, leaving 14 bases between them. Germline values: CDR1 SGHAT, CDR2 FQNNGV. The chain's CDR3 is CASSLGAGPTYEQYF. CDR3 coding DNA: TGTGCCAGCAGCTTGGGGGCAGGCCCCACCTACGAGCAGTACTTC.